These 22 T cell receptor beta chains were sequenced from one sample in a study of identical twins. TCRdb reprocessed the 5' RACE reads with MiXCR, giving one entry per CDR3 protein. Of about 570,000 distinct CDR3 sequences detected, just under 10% appear once; the ten largest clones hold under 3%. The sample was also reused in another study, on yellow fever vaccine responses in identical twins.

Sequencing input: PBMCs. All receptors come from a woman aged 18 to 35 in good health.

The gene calls are TRBV5-6 and TRBJ2-2; D possibly uses TRBD1 or TRBD2 (6 bases each). The V gene's germline CDR1 is SGHDT and CDR2 YYEEEE. V was pared by 1 base and J by 6 bases, with 10 bases between. There are 14 residues in the CDR3. The CDR3: CASSLKGGPGELFF. The CDR3, as DNA: TGTGCCAGCAGCTTGAAGGGGGGCCCCGGGGAGCTGTTTTTT.

The chain is built from TRBV12-3 or TRBV12-4 and TRBJ2-3; TRBD2 agrees at 15 bases. After removal of 6 bases from V and 2 bases from J, the junction contained 6 bases not matched to a gene. The CDR3 consists of 17 residues. The CDR3 is CASSRGLAGGPTDTQYF. The CDR3 DNA reads as TGTGCCAGCAGCCGGGGACTAGCGGGGGGTCCCACAGATACGCAGTATTTT.

This clonotype was recorded a few times. The rearrangement joins TRBV12-3 or TRBV12-4 to TRBJ2-7; D call uncertain. CDR3 length: 13 amino acids. V lost 8 bases and J lost 6, with 17 bases in between. CDR3 loop: CASSPWATGEQYF. The DNA of the CDR3 is TGTGCCAGCTCCCCCTGGGCTACGGGCGAGCAGTACTTC.

V gene TRBV3-1 combines with J gene TRBJ2-3; D not resolved. Germline assignment: CDR1 LGHDT and CDR2 YNNKEL (reference sequence). Deletions cut 4 bases from V and 6 bases from J, with 17 bases between. The CDR3 consists of 15 residues. CDR3 loop: CASSPSFKLRDTQYF. CDR3 in DNA: TGTGCCAGCAGCCCGTCGTTTAAACTTCGGGATACGCAGTATTTT.

The chain employs TRBV11-2 and TRBJ2-3, with a possible D match to TRBD1 (6 bases). The germline V and J ends were trimmed by 1 base and 5 bases, with 10 bases remaining between them. The CDR3 covers 14 residues. The germline V gene encodes CDR1 SGHAT and CDR2 FQNNGV. Here the CDR3 DNA reads TGTGCCAGCAGCTTAGCCCCGGGACAAGATACGCAGTATTTT. Protein sequence: CASSLAPGQDTQYF.

This clonotype was observed a few times. V is TRBV24-1 and J is TRBJ2-6, with TRBD2 matching 11 bases. This CDR3 spans 19 amino acids. Unmatched junction bases numbered 7, after V lost 4 bases and J lost 0 bases. Germline V gene lookup returns CDR1 KGHDR and CDR2 SFDVKD. The CDR3 sequence: CATSDYSSGGPSGANVLTF. The CDR3 DNA reads TGTGCCACCAGTGACTACTCTAGCGGGGGGCCCTCTGGGGCCAACGTCCTGACTTTC.

The chain is built from TRBV4-3 and TRBJ2-1; D uncertain. The CDR3 length is 14 residues. Looked up from germline, CDR1 is LGHNA and CDR2 is YSLEER. V shed 1 base and J shed 3 bases, with 7 bases lying between them. CDR3 residues: CASSQGGLYNEQFF. The CDR3 DNA reads TGCGCCAGCAGCCAAGGAGGCCTCTACAATGAGCAGTTCTTC.

There are a few counts of this clonotype. The CDR3 coding sequence is TGTGCCAGCAGTGAATCTAGTTTTAGCGGTACAATGAAGCAGTTCTTC. Translating gives CASSESSFSGTMKQFF. This chain links TRBV25-1 with TRBJ2-1; D perhaps matches TRBD2 (6 bases). The germline V and J ends were trimmed by 1 base and 11 bases, with 21 bases remaining between them. The CDR3 consists of 16 residues. Germline V gene data show CDR1 as MGHDK and CDR2 as SYGVNS.

V and J are TRBV2 and TRBJ2-1; D perhaps matches TRBD1 (5 bases). The germline gives CDR1 SNHLY, CDR2 FYNNEI. This CDR3 is 17 amino acids long. V was pared by 7 bases and J by 0 bases, with 19 bases between. The DNA for the CDR3 is TGTGCCAGCACCGAGCTCGTGCGGACATCCTCCTACAATGAGCAGTTCTTC. Translating it yields CASTELVRTSSYNEQFF.

J is TRBJ2-1 and V is TRBV30; D call uncertain. With 4 bases removed from V and 0 bases from J, the gap between germline ends came to 10 bases. Germline CDR1 and CDR2: GTSNPN and SVGIG (reference sequence). There are 14 residues in the CDR3. The CDR3: CAWNPGSSYNEQFF. CDR3 DNA sequence: TGTGCCTGGAACCCCGGTAGCTCCTACAATGAGCAGTTCTTC.

This clonotype occurred a few times. V gene TRBV7-2 combines with J gene TRBJ2-1; D might be TRBD2 (5 bases). V lost 5 bases and J lost 8, with 7 bases in between. The CDR3 is 11 amino acids. The germline gives CDR1 SGHTA, CDR2 FQGNSA. The CDR3 nucleotides read TGTGCCAGCAGCGCGCGGGATGAGCAGTTCTTC. This translates into CASSARDEQFF. The complete variable domain, with remaining parts taken from reference TRBV7-2 and TRBJ2-1, reads GAGVSQSPSNKVTEKGKDVELRCDPISGHTALYWYRQSLGQGLEFLIYFQGNSAPDKSGLPSDRFSAERTGGSVSTLTIQRTQQEDSAVYLCASSARDEQFFGPGTRLTVL.

This clonotype was seen more than once but under ten times. This sequence joins TRBV18 and TRBJ2-1, with TRBD1 as a possible D gene (6 bases). Germline-derived CDR1 and CDR2 are KGHSH and LQKENI. This CDR3 region has 14 residues. V was shortened by 6 bases and J by 4 bases, with 13 bases between the two germline ends. CDR3 in amino acids: CASSHSTGYNEQFF. CDR3 coding DNA: TGTGCCAGCTCCCATTCAACAGGGTACAATGAGCAGTTCTTC. Based on the CDR3 plus reference TRBV18 and TRBJ2-1, the full variable domain is NAGVMQNPRHLVRRRGQEARLRCSPMKGHSHVYWYRQLPEEGLKFMVYLQKENIIDESGMPKERFSAEFPKEGPSILRIQQVVRGDSAAYFCASSHSTGYNEQFFGPGTRLTVL.

V gene TRBV29-1 combines with J gene TRBJ2-5; D is unclear. CDR1 is SQVTM and CDR2 is ANQGSEA in the germline V gene. The CDR3 has 12 residues. V was cut by 0 bases and J by 3 bases, with 5 bases left in between. The DNA of the CDR3 is TGCAGCGTTGAAGAGTTAGAAGAGACCCAGTACTTC. Amino acids: CSVEELEETQYF.

The J gene is TRBJ2-7, the V gene TRBV6-2 or TRBV6-3, with TRBD2 matching over 14 bases. J lost 7 bases, V lost 7 bases, and 12 bases had no gene match. This CDR3 spans 16 amino acids. CDR1 and CDR2 (germline): MNHEY, SVGEGT. The CDR3 region has the DNA TGTGCCAGCAATGGGGGACTAGCGGGAGCTCCGCGGGAGCAGTACTTC. The encoded protein is CASNGGLAGAPREQYF.

This clonotype occurred a few times. The V gene is TRBV7-6, the J gene TRBJ2-3; 8 nucleotides agree with TRBD2. V lost 1 base, J lost 3 bases, and 9 bases stayed unmatched. Per the germline V gene, CDR1 is SGHVS and CDR2 is FNYEAQ. The CDR3 sequence is 17 residues long. As DNA, the CDR3 is TGTGCCAGCAGCTTAGATGCAGCGGGAGATAAAACAGATACGCAGTATTTT. This translates into CASSLDAAGDKTDTQYF.

Points on this clonotype: A single base separates this from a much larger clone, so it may be a read error. This rearrangement joins TRBV24-1 to TRBJ2-1; 7 bases agree with TRBD2. The germline V gene has CDR1 KGHDR and CDR2 SFDVKD. The CDR3 contains 16 residues. The ends lost 3 bases at V and 4 bases at J; junction bases unmatched: 8. CDR3 loop: CATSDVGGSEYNEQFF. CDR3 DNA: TGTGCCACCAGTGATGTGGGAGGGTCGGAATACAATGAGCAGTTCTTC.

This clonotype was observed at least ten times. The genes are TRBV20-1 and TRBJ2-1, with D possibly matching TRBD1 (5 bases). Trimming removed 6 bases at V and 6 bases at J, with 15 bases between. The CDR3 extends over 13 amino acids. The V gene's germline CDR1 is DFQATT and CDR2 SNEGSKA (reference sequence). This CDR3 is CSAPRGKGNEQFF. The CDR3 bases are TGCAGTGCCCCTAGGGGCAAAGGCAATGAGCAGTTCTTC.

This clonotype was detected only a few times. The chain joins TRBV5-1 to TRBJ2-1; 9 nucleotides align to TRBD2. Germline V gives CDR1 SGHRS, CDR2 YFSETQ. V dropped 0 bases and J dropped 5; count of bases not matched to a gene: 9. This CDR3 spans 17 amino acids. As DNA, the CDR3 is TGCGCCAGCAGCTTGGTGACTAGCGGTCACCCTGACAATGAGCAGTTCTTC. This gives the protein CASSLVTSGHPDNEQFF. Supplemented by reference TRBV5-1 and TRBJ2-1, the full variable domain reads KAGVTQTPRYLIKTRGQQVTLSCSPISGHRSVSWYQQTPGQGLQFLFEYFSETQRNKGNFPGRFSGRQFSNSRSEMNVSTLELGDSALYLCASSLVTSGHPDNEQFFGPGTRLTVL.

Written as DNA, the CDR3 is TGTGCCAGCAGCCCCATCGAGGGGCAAGAGACCCAGTACTTC. This encodes CASSPIEGQETQYF. This rearrangement joins TRBV5-5 to TRBJ2-5; D is possibly TRBD1 or TRBD2 (5 bases each). Per the germline V gene, CDR1 is SGHKS and CDR2 is YYEKEE (reference sequence). The CDR3 is 14 amino acids. V shed 4 bases and J shed 2 bases, with 12 bases lying between them.

This clonotype was seen a handful of times. This CDR3 is CASSSTGRSSYEQYF. The CDR3 bases are TGTGCCAGCAGCTCCACAGGGAGGAGCTCCTACGAGCAGTACTTC. The rearrangement links TRBV5-6 to TRBJ2-7; D tentatively reads TRBD1 or TRBD2 (6 bases each). V shed 3 bases and J shed 0 bases, with 13 bases lying between them. The germline V gene encodes CDR1 SGHDT and CDR2 YYEEEE. This CDR3 has 15 residues.

This clonotype was seen at least ten times. The CDR3 coding sequence is TGTGCCAGCAGTGTCTTGAGGGGCACTGAAGCTTTCTTT. Translated, it gives CASSVLRGTEAFF. The chain has TRBV2 and TRBJ1-1; possible D gene TRBD1, 5 bases. V gave up 4 bases and J gave up 4 bases, with 10 bases separating them. This CDR3 comprises 13 residues. Germline CDR1 and CDR2: SNHLY and FYNNEI.

This clonotype appeared a few times. The chain is built from TRBV6-1 and TRBJ2-1; no reliable D call. Germline V gene data show CDR1 as MNHNS and CDR2 as SASEGT. This CDR3 spans 15 amino acids. V was pared by 6 bases and J by 5 bases, with 17 bases between. The CDR3 bases are TGTGCCAGCAGGGTGAGAATCGGTCCTGACAATGAGCAGTTCTTC. The encoded protein is CASRVRIGPDNEQFF.